This T cell receptor beta chain was sequenced in a study of cytomegalovirus exposure and HLA in healthy donors. Study-wide results and limits: Researchers counted around 150 TCR beta chains as cytomegalovirus-associated.

The germline V gene has CDR1 SGHRS and CDR2 YFSETQ. There are 16 residues in the CDR3. V lost 4 bases, J lost 5 bases, and 7 bases stayed unmatched. On this clone itself: Its specificity is not known.

Assay used: immunoSEQ multiplex PCR; TCRdb lists only in-frame clones, some missing. The profile shows about 74,000 clones, nearly 95% of them singletons. The V and J genes are TRBV5-1 and TRBJ2-1, with 12 bases that match TRBD2. Specimen: PBMCs. This receptor was obtained from a man between 18 and 29 years old in good health and CMV-seropositive. In DNA, the CDR3 is TGCGCCAGCAGCCTGGGACTAGCGGGCGATCACAATGAGCAGTTCTTC. Translated, it gives CASSLGLAGDHNEQFF.